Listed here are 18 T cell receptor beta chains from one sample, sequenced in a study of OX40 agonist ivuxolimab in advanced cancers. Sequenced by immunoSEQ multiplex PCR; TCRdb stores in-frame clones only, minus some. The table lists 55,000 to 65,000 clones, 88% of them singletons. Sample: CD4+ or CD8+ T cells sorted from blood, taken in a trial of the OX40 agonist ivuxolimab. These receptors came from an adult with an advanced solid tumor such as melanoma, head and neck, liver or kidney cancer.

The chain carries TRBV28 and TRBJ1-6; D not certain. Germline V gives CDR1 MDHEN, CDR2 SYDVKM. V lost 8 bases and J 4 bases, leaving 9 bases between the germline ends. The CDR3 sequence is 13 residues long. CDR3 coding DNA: TGTGCCAGCTCCCGAAAATATAATTCACCCCTCCACTTT. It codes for CASSRKYNSPLHF.

The CDR3 region is CASSFGGRTYNEQFF. CDR3 in DNA: TGTGCCAGCAGCTTTGGGGGGAGGACCTACAATGAGCAGTTCTTC. The J gene is TRBJ2-1, the V gene TRBV5-5; D is perhaps TRBD2 (6 bases). This CDR3 contains 15 residues. Germline assignment: CDR1 SGHKS and CDR2 YYEKEE (reference sequence). Trimming removed 2 bases at V and 2 bases at J, with 11 bases between.

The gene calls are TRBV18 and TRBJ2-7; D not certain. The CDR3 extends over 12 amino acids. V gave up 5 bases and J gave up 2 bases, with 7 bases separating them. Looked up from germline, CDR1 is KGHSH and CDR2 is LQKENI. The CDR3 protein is CASSSVPYEQYF. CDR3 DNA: TGTGCCAGCTCATCAGTCCCCTACGAGCAGTACTTC. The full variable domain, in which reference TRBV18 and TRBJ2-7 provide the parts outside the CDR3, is NAGVMQNPRHLVRRRGQEARLRCSPMKGHSHVYWYRQLPEEGLKFMVYLQKENIIDESGMPKERFSAEFPKEGPSILRIQQVVRGDSAAYFCASSSVPYEQYFGPGTRLTVT.

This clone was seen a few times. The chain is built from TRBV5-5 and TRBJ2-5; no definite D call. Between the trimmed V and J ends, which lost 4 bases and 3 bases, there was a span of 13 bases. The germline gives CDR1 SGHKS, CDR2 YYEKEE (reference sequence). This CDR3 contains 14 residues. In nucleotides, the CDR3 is TGTGCCAGCAGCGTCGGGCAGATAGAAGAGACCCAGTACTTC. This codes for CASSVGQIEETQYF.

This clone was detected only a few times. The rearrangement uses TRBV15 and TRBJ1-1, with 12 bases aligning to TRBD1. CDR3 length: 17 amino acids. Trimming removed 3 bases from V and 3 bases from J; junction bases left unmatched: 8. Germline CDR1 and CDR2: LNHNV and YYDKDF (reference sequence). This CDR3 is CATSRYRDRGPDTEAFF. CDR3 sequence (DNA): TGTGCCACCAGCAGGTACCGGGACAGGGGGCCGGACACTGAAGCTTTCTTT. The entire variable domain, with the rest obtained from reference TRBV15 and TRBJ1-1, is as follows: DAMVIQNPRYQVTQFGKPVTLSCSQTLNHNVMYWYQQKSSQAPKLLFHYYDKDFNNEADTPDNFQSRRPNTSFCFLDIRSPGLGDTAMYLCATSRYRDRGPDTEAFFGQGTRLTVV.

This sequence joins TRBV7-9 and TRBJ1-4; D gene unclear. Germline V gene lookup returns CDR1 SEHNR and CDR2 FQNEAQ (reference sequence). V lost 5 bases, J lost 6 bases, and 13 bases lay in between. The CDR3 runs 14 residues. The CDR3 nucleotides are TGTGCCAGCAGCCTAGATTGGGAGCATGAAAAACTGTTTTTT. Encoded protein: CASSLDWEHEKLFF.

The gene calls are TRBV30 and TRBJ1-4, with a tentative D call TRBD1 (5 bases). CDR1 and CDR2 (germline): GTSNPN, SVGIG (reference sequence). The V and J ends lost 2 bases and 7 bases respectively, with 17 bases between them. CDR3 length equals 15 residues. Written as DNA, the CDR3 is TGTGCCTGGAGTACCCCGCGAGGGGCGTCTGAAAAACTGTTTTTT. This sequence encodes CAWSTPRGASEKLFF.

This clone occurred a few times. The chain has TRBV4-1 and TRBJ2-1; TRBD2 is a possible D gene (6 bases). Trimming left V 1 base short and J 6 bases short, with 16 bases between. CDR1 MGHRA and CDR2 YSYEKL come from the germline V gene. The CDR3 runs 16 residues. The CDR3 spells CASSQGASGDSNEQFF. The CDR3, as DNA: TGCGCCAGCAGCCAAGGGGCCTCGGGGGACTCCAATGAGCAGTTCTTC.

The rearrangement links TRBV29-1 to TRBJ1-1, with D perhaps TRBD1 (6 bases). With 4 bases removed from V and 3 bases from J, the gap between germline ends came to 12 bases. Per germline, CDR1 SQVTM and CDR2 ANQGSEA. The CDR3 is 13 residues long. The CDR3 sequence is CSVAGAADTEAFF. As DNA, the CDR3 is TGCAGCGTTGCAGGGGCCGCGGACACTGAAGCTTTCTTT.

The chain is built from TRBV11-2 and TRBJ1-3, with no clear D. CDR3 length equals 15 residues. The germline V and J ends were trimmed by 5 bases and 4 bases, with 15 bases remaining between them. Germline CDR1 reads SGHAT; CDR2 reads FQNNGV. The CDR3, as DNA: TGTGCCAGCAGCCTAAGTGAGACCGCAGGAAACACCATATATTTT. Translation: CASSLSETAGNTIYF.

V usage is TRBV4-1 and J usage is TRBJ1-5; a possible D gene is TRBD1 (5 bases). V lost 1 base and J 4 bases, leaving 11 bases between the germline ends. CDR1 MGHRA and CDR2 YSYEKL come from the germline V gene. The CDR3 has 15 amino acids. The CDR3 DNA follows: TGCGCCAGCAGCCAAGTTGGACAACCTAATCAGCCCCAGCATTTT. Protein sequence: CASSQVGQPNQPQHF.

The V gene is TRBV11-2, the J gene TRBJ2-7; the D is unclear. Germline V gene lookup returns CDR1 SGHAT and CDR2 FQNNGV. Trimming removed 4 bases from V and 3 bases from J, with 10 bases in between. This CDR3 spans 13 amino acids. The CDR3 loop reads CASSSWTNYEQYF. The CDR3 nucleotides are TGTGCCAGCAGCTCCTGGACCAACTACGAGCAGTACTTC.

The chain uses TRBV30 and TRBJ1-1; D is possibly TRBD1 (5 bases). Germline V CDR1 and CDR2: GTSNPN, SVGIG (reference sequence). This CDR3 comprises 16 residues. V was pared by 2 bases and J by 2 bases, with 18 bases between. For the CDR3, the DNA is TGTGCCTGGAGTTTGGGAGGGGCCGGAGGAAACACTGAAGCTTTCTTT. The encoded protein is CAWSLGGAGGNTEAFF.

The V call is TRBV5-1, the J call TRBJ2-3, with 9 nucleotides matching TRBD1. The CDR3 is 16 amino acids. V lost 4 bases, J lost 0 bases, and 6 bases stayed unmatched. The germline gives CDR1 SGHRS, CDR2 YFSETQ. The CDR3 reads CASSRGTGPSTDTQYF. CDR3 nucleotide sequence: TGCGCCAGCAGCCGAGGGACAGGGCCAAGCACAGATACGCAGTATTTT.

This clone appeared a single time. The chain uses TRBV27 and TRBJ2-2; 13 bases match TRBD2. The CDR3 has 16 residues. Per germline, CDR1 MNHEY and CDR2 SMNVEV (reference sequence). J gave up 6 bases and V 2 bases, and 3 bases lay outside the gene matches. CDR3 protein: CASSLGLAGVAGELFF. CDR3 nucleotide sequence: TGTGCCAGCAGTTTAGGACTAGCGGGAGTGGCCGGGGAGCTGTTTTTT.

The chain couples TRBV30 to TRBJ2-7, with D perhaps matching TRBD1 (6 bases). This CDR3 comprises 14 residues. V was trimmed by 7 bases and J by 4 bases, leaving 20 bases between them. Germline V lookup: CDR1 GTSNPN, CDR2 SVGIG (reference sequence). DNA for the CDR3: TGTGCCTCAAGAACGACAGGTGGGCCGTACGAGCAGTACTTC. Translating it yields CASRTTGGPYEQYF.

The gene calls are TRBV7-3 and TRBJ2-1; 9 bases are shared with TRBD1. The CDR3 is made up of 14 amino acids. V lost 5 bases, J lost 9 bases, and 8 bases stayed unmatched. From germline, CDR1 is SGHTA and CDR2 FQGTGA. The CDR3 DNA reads TGTGCCAGCAGCACAGGGGGCGGGTGGAGTGAGCAGTTCTTC. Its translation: CASSTGGGWSEQFF.

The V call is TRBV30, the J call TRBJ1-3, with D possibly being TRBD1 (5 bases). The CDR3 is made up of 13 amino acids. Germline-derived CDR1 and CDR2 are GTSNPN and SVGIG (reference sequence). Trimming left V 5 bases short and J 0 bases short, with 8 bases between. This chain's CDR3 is CAWDRDSGNTIYF. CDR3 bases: TGTGCCTGGGACAGAGACTCTGGAAACACCATATATTTT.